This T cell receptor beta chain is from a study of blood T cell repertoires in COVID-19. This table comes from immunoSEQ multiplex PCR, and its TCRdb copy is limited to in-frame clones, with some not included. This repertoire shows over 200,000 clones, approximately 90% found once; its top ten account for under 3.5%. Source material: peripheral blood. This clonotype originated in a young man with COVID-19, enrolled during active disease.

The CDR3 is CASSLLAGGTEGYTF. In nucleotides, the CDR3 is TGCGCCAGCAGCTTACTAGCAGGGGGTACGGAAGGCTACACCTTC. This sequence joins TRBV5-1 and TRBJ1-2, with TRBD1 matching over 7 bases. CDR1 and CDR2 from the germline V gene are SGHRS and YFSETQ. V gave up 2 bases and J gave up 8 bases; unmatched junction bases: 12. This CDR3 is built from 15 residues.